Each of the 16 T cell receptor beta chains below was sequenced from the same sample in a study of T-cell reconstitution after alpha-beta-depleted transplantation in children. The library targeted TCRbeta and was prepared with unique molecular identifiers. TCRdb fed the PCR reads into MiXCR, producing one record per CDR3 protein. The repertoire has some 200,000 distinct CDR3 sequences, 14% to 15% of them found once; the top ten carry about 12%. Sequencing used PBMCs from the stem cell graft donor, obtained from the stem cell graft. Receptor source: a human donor who donated a stem cell graft to a child with acute lymphoblastic leukemia.

This clonotype appeared a few times. J is TRBJ2-1 and V is TRBV5-1, with 9 bases aligning to TRBD2. The V gene end was trimmed by 3 bases and the J gene end by 8 bases; junction bases not matched to a gene: 12. Germline V gene lookup returns CDR1 SGHRS and CDR2 YFSETQ. The CDR3 totals 16 residues. The CDR3 here is CASSSSGLAIRDEQFF. CDR3 bases: TGCGCCAGCAGCTCATCAGGACTAGCGATTCGCGATGAGCAGTTCTTC. The full variable domain, with the rest looked up from reference TRBV5-1 and TRBJ2-1, is KAGVTQTPRYLIKTRGQQVTLSCSPISGHRSVSWYQQTPGQGLQFLFEYFSETQRNKGNFPGRFSGRQFSNSRSEMNVSTLELGDSALYLCASSSSGLAIRDEQFFGPGTRLTVL.

This clonotype occurred many times. The chain employs TRBV5-1 and TRBJ2-7; tentatively, D is TRBD2 (5 bases). Germline V gives CDR1 SGHRS, CDR2 YFSETQ. The CDR3 runs 14 residues. Trimming pared 0 bases from V and 7 bases from J, leaving 14 bases between. CDR3 nucleotides: TGCGCCAGCAGCTTGGATACGGAGGTTGGGGAGCAGTACTTC. Translating gives CASSLDTEVGEQYF.

This clonotype has ten or more counts. The chain recombines TRBV20-1 with TRBJ2-1, with D uncertain. CDR3 length: 11 residues. V was trimmed by 3 bases and J by 11 bases, leaving 11 bases between them. Germline V gene sequence: CDR1 DFQATT, CDR2 SNEGSKA (reference sequence). The CDR3 DNA reads as TGCAGTGCTAGTAACTCGCAACAGCAGTTCTTC. It is translated as CSASNSQQQFF.

This clonotype has more than one count but fewer than ten. This chain joins TRBV7-8 and TRBJ2-3; maybe TRBD2 (5 bases). The V gene's germline CDR1 is SGHVS and CDR2 FQNEAQ. The CDR3 sequence is 16 residues long. With 6 bases removed from V and 2 bases from J, the gap between germline ends came to 18 bases. The CDR3 sequence is CASSPFDYSFTDTQYF. Written as DNA, the CDR3 is TGTGCCAGCAGTCCCTTCGACTACTCATTCACAGATACGCAGTATTTT.

In its sample, this clonotype was seen many times. The genes are TRBV6-5 and TRBJ1-6; TRBD1 might be the D (6 bases). There are 15 residues in the CDR3. From germline, CDR1 is MNHEY and CDR2 SVGAGI. V lost 0 bases and J 8 bases, leaving 11 bases between the germline ends. CDR3 DNA: TGTGCCAGCAGTTACTCGGACAGTGGAGATTCACCCCTCCACTTT. Its protein product is CASSYSDSGDSPLHF.

This clonotype has ten or more counts. The chain employs TRBV12-3 or TRBV12-4 and TRBJ2-7, with 10 bases matching TRBD1. The J segment lost 2 bases and the V segment lost 5 bases, leaving 3 bases of the junction unmatched. This CDR3 comprises 14 residues. Here the CDR3 DNA reads TGTGCCAGCAGTCACGGACAGGGGGCCTACGAGCAGTACTTC. This encodes CASSHGQGAYEQYF.

A remark on this clonotype: Mismatch with germline at one junction end may stem from a read error. CDR3 bases: TGTGCCATCAGCCCCCGGACAGGGTTTAGTTCTGTCGATGAGCAGTTCTTC. Residues: CAISPRTGFSSVDEQFF. This chain uses TRBV4-2 with TRBJ2-1; 8 nucleotides match TRBD1. The germline CDR1 and CDR2 sequences are LGHNA and YNFKEQ. The CDR3 extends over 17 amino acids.

Turning to this clonotype: A clone one base away is much larger, so this may be a read error. This chain connects TRBV7-9 to TRBJ2-5; possibly TRBD2 for D (5 bases). The CDR3 sequence is 14 residues long. Germline CDR1 SEHNR, CDR2 FQNEAQ (reference sequence). CDR3 amino acids: CAGSLAPTRETQYF. In DNA, the CDR3 is TGTGCCGGCAGCTTAGCGCCAACCCGAGAGACCCAGTACTTC.

This clonotype was counted many times. The chain combines TRBV29-1 with TRBJ1-2, with 7 bases matching TRBD1. The CDR3 is made up of 15 amino acids. Germline CDR1 and CDR2: SQVTM and ANQGSEA. V gave up 3 bases and J gave up 2 bases; unmatched junction bases: 9. Here the CDR3 DNA reads TGCAGCGTTGACGGAATAGAGACAGGGAACTATGGCTACACCTTC. It yields the protein CSVDGIETGNYGYTF.

This clonotype has ten or more counts. J is TRBJ2-7 and V is TRBV5-1; perhaps TRBD2 as D (5 bases). Trimming shortened V by 4 bases and J by 4 bases, and 9 bases separated the two germline ends. Per the germline V gene, CDR1 is SGHRS and CDR2 is YFSETQ. CDR3 length: 12 amino acids. CDR3 sequence: CASSPPGYEQYF. As DNA, the CDR3 is TGCGCCAGCAGCCCCCCGGGGTACGAGCAGTACTTC.

This chain links TRBV7-9 with TRBJ1-1; TRBD1 is a possible D gene (6 bases). The CDR3 sequence is 15 residues long. Per germline, CDR1 SEHNR and CDR2 FQNEAQ (reference sequence). V dropped 5 bases and J dropped 1 base, with 14 bases sitting between them. The CDR3: CASSRATGGNTEAFF. The CDR3 DNA is TGTGCCAGCAGCCGGGCGACAGGTGGGAACACTGAAGCTTTCTTT.

V is TRBV2 and J is TRBJ1-1; D perhaps matches TRBD1 (5 bases). Germline lookup yields CDR1 SNHLY and CDR2 FYNNEI. The CDR3 consists of 16 residues. V was shortened by 6 bases and J by 6 bases, with 23 bases between the two germline ends. The CDR3 sequence is CASSELQGFRPPEAFF. CDR3 nucleotides: TGTGCCAGCAGCGAACTTCAGGGTTTCCGACCCCCTGAAGCTTTCTTT.

This clonotype was detected many times. CDR3 coding DNA: TGTGCCAGCAGCCCCGGGACAGGGGTTCGTAGCACAGATACGCAGTATTTT. Translated: CASSPGTGVRSTDTQYF. V usage is TRBV12-3 or TRBV12-4 and J usage is TRBJ2-3; TRBD1 matches 10 bases. This CDR3 comprises 17 residues. V gave up 6 bases and J gave up 0 bases; unmatched junction bases: 9.

V and J are TRBV12-2 and TRBJ2-7; the listed D gene, TRBD2, was not tested against the DNA. TRBV12-2 is an annotated pseudogene. This CDR3 contains 17 residues. DNA for the CDR3: TGTGCAAGTCGCTTAGGAGCCACGGCTAGTCTCTCCTACGAGCAGTACTTC. Translating gives CASRLGATASLSYEQYF.

At least ten counts were recorded for this clonotype. CDR3 sequence reads: CSAREAGTEAFF. The CDR3 DNA reads TGCAGTGCTAGGGAGGCCGGCACTGAAGCTTTCTTT. The chain carries TRBV20-1 and TRBJ1-1; D gene unclear. The germline CDR1 and CDR2 sequences are DFQATT and SNEGSKA (reference sequence). There are 12 residues in the CDR3. Trimming cost V 3 bases and J 4 bases, with 9 bases left between them.

In regard to this clonotype: A much larger clone is a single base away; this may be a read error. The CDR3 DNA reads TGCAGTGGTAGAGTAGATCTTACATTGGGCGAGCAGTACTTC. Its protein is CSGRVDLTLGEQYF. The rearrangement joins TRBV20-1 to TRBJ2-7; no definite D call. This CDR3 region has 14 residues. The germline V gene encodes CDR1 DFQATT and CDR2 SNEGSKA (reference sequence).